The present entry profiles one TCR beta chain with its context. Its antigen is undetermined. The table came from immunoSEQ multiplex PCR; TCRdb's copy has only in-frame clones and leaves some out. The sample consists of 9,500 to 13,000 clones, around 63% of them appearing once. Germline CDR1 is LNHDA and CDR2 is SQIVND (reference sequence). The CDR3 runs 15 residues. The ends lost 4 bases at V and 6 bases at J; junction bases unmatched: 10. The data belong to a study of CD4+ T cells in melanoma. Study-wide findings and caveats: Diverse differentiation states were reported for melanoma neoantigen-specific CD4+ T cells.

The rearrangement uses TRBV19 and TRBJ2-7; 9 bases align to TRBD1. The clonotype was recovered from a human donor with melanoma. Material: cells from a culture (not recorded whether cultured in vitro). CDR3 sequence (DNA): TGTGCCAGTAGTAGCCCCGACAGGGGGTCCATCGAGCAGTACTTC. This codes for CASSSPDRGSIEQYF.